The 18 T cell receptor beta chains below all came from one sample that was sequenced in a study of OX40 agonist ivuxolimab in advanced cancers. Using immunoSEQ multiplex PCR, the repertoire was profiled, and TCRdb retains in-frame clones only, with some absent. The top ten hold under 0.35% of the sample, which has 65,000 to 70,000 clones, just over 90% seen once. The specimen was CD4+ or CD8+ T cells sorted from blood, collected in a trial of the OX40 agonist ivuxolimab. Receptors originate from an adult with an advanced solid tumor such as melanoma, head and neck, liver or kidney cancer.

V is TRBV19 and J is TRBJ2-5; TRBD2 agrees at 9 bases. This CDR3 contains 17 residues. The germline gives CDR1 LNHDA, CDR2 SQIVND (reference sequence). V lost 4 bases, J lost 4 bases, and 13 bases stayed unmatched. The CDR3 sequence: CASSTFGASGKGETQYF. CDR3 in DNA: TGTGCCAGTAGTACATTCGGGGCTAGCGGGAAAGGAGAGACCCAGTACTTC.

This clone was seen only once. The chain couples TRBV5-1 to TRBJ2-1; 7 bases line up with TRBD1. CDR3 length: 13 amino acids. After removal of 1 base from V and 9 bases from J, the junction contained 4 bases not matched to a gene. Per germline, CDR1 SGHRS and CDR2 YFSETQ. The CDR3 is CASSLTGASEQFF. CDR3 coding DNA: TGCGCCAGCAGCTTGACAGGGGCGAGTGAGCAGTTCTTC. The whole variable domain, filled in from reference TRBV5-1 and TRBJ2-1, reads KAGVTQTPRYLIKTRGQQVTLSCSPISGHRSVSWYQQTPGQGLQFLFEYFSETQRNKGNFPGRFSGRQFSNSRSEMNVSTLELGDSALYLCASSLTGASEQFFGPGTRLTVL.

V gene TRBV5-4 combines with J gene TRBJ1-1, with D tentatively TRBD1 (5 bases). V dropped 3 bases and J dropped 0 bases, with 18 bases sitting between them. Germline-derived CDR1 and CDR2 are SGHNT and YYREEE (reference sequence). The length of the CDR3 is 17 residues. The CDR3 nucleotides read TGTGCCAGCAGCTCCGGACCCTTAAGGGGAGTGAACACTGAAGCTTTCTTT. This codes for CASSSGPLRGVNTEAFF. The entire variable domain, with the rest obtained from reference TRBV5-4 and TRBJ1-1, is as follows: ETGVTQSPTHLIKTRGQQVTLRCSSQSGHNTVSWYQQALGQGPQFIFQYYREEENGRGNFPPRFSGLQFPNYSSELNVNALELDDSALYLCASSSGPLRGVNTEAFFGQGTRLTVV.

The V call is TRBV28, the J call TRBJ1-2; TRBD1 agrees at 8 bases. Germline V gene sequence: CDR1 MDHEN, CDR2 SYDVKM. The CDR3 is made up of 13 amino acids. V shed 6 bases, J shed 4 bases, and the junction held 4 bases outside the gene matches. CDR3 loop: CASRHGTGYGYTF. The DNA of the CDR3 is TGTGCCAGCAGACACGGGACAGGCTATGGCTACACCTTC.

The chain employs TRBV7-3 and TRBJ1-1, with TRBD1 as a possible D gene (5 bases). The CDR3 runs to 14 residues. From germline, CDR1 is SGHTA and CDR2 FQGTGA. V was clipped by 4 bases and J by 4 bases, with 13 bases between them. The CDR3 DNA follows: TGTGCCAGCAGCTCGTATGGGGGAGGCACTGAAGCTTTCTTT. This codes for CASSSYGGGTEAFF. Full variable domain (outside the CDR3, taken from reference TRBV7-3 and TRBJ1-1): GAGVSQTPSNKVTEKGKYVELRCDPISGHTALYWYRQSLGQGPEFLIYFQGTGAADDSGLPNDRFFAVRPEGSVSTLKIQRTERGDSAVYLCASSSYGGGTEAFFGQGTRLTVV.

Only one count was recorded for this clone. This rearrangement joins TRBV6-5 to TRBJ1-1, with TRBD1 as a possible D gene (6 bases). The CDR3 is 14 residues long. CDR1 is MNHEY, CDR2 SVGAGI, per germline. V lost 2 bases to trimming and J lost 1 base, with 8 bases between them. This CDR3 is CASSYAGANTEAFF. In DNA, the CDR3 is TGTGCCAGCAGTTACGCAGGGGCGAACACTGAAGCTTTCTTT.

This sequence joins TRBV15 and TRBJ2-7; TRBD2 aligns across 7 bases. The CDR3 has 15 amino acids. The V gene's germline CDR1 is LNHNV and CDR2 YYDKDF (reference sequence). J lost 6 bases, V lost 3 bases, and 11 bases had no gene match. The CDR3 coding sequence is TGTGCCACCAGCAGTAGGAAGCGGGAACGGATCGAGCAGTACTTC. Its protein is CATSSRKRERIEQYF. The full variable domain, completed using reference TRBV15 and TRBJ2-7, is DAMVIQNPRYQVTQFGKPVTLSCSQTLNHNVMYWYQQKSSQAPKLLFHYYDKDFNNEADTPDNFQSRRPNTSFCFLDIRSPGLGDTAMYLCATSSRKRERIEQYFGPGTRLTVT.

The genes are TRBV11-2 and TRBJ1-3; D gene uncertain. Per germline, CDR1 SGHAT and CDR2 FQNNGV. This CDR3 has 13 amino acids. V was clipped by 0 bases and J by 7 bases, with 7 bases between them. CDR3: CASSLDRRNTIYF. The CDR3 nucleotides are TGTGCCAGCAGCTTAGATCGGCGTAACACCATATATTTT.

This clone was detected once. The V and J genes are TRBV6-1 and TRBJ1-5; no clear D gene. This CDR3 is 15 amino acids long. V lost 0 bases and J lost 7, with 13 bases in between. Germline values: CDR1 MNHNS, CDR2 SASEGT. The CDR3 coding sequence is TGTGCCAGCAGTGAAGCTGTCCAGTCGGGACAGCCCCAGCATTTT. It yields the protein CASSEAVQSGQPQHF.

The sample holds one count of this clone. The rearrangement joins TRBV27 to TRBJ2-7; 10 bases fit TRBD1. The germline gives CDR1 MNHEY, CDR2 SMNVEV (reference sequence). The J segment lost 5 bases and the V segment lost 3 bases, leaving 7 bases of the junction unmatched. The CDR3 runs to 15 residues. CDR3 sequence (DNA): TGTGCCAGCAGTTTGGGACAGGGGTTGTTTCACGAGCAGTACTTC. Translated, it gives CASSLGQGLFHEQYF.

The rearrangement joins TRBV6-6 to TRBJ1-2, with D uncertain. V was shortened by 7 bases and J by 0 bases, with 18 bases between the two germline ends. The CDR3 has 16 residues. CDR1 is MNHNY, CDR2 SVGAGI, per germline (reference sequence). The CDR3 loop is CASTHGIQQTNYGYTF. The CDR3 nucleotides are TGTGCCAGCACCCACGGGATCCAGCAAACTAACTATGGCTACACCTTC.

This sequence joins TRBV7-8 and TRBJ2-2, with TRBD1 identical over 9 bases. Germline assignment: CDR1 SGHVS and CDR2 FQNEAQ. CDR3 length equals 16 residues. Germline trimming cut 6 bases from V and 6 bases from J; bases unmatched to any gene: 11. The CDR3 protein is CASRQTGGGVPGELFF. DNA of the CDR3: TGTGCCAGCAGACAAACAGGGGGCGGCGTCCCCGGGGAGCTGTTTTTT.

The J gene is TRBJ1-1, the V gene TRBV7-2; D is uncertain. Germline CDR1 and CDR2: SGHTA and FQGNSA. The CDR3 loop spans 14 amino acids. Deletions cut 5 bases from V and 4 bases from J, with 14 bases between. CDR3 coding DNA: TGTGCCAGCAGCCCACGGGCCCGGGGCACTGAAGCTTTCTTT. Its translation is CASSPRARGTEAFF. Combining the CDR3 with reference TRBV7-2 and TRBJ1-1 gives the whole variable domain GAGVSQSPSNKVTEKGKDVELRCDPISGHTALYWYRQSLGQGLEFLIYFQGNSAPDKSGLPSDRFSAERTGGSVSTLTIQRTQQEDSAVYLCASSPRARGTEAFFGQGTRLTVV.

The genes are TRBV5-6 and TRBJ1-5; D not resolved. Germline CDR1 reads SGHDT; CDR2 reads YYEEEE. This CDR3 contains 16 residues. Trimming pared 0 bases from V and 6 bases from J, leaving 16 bases between. CDR3 in amino acids: CASSLGPGRLGQPQHF. CDR3 nucleotide sequence: TGTGCCAGCAGCTTGGGGCCCGGGCGGCTTGGTCAGCCCCAGCATTTT.

The gene calls are TRBV4-1 and TRBJ1-1, with 8 positions matching TRBD1. Germline V gives CDR1 MGHRA, CDR2 YSYEKL. V gave up 3 bases and J gave up 1 base; unmatched junction bases: 13. This CDR3 has 18 residues. CDR3 amino acids: CASSHNTPTGGANTEAFF. In nucleotides, the CDR3 is TGCGCCAGCAGCCACAATACTCCAACAGGGGGGGCGAACACTGAAGCTTTCTTT.

This sequence joins TRBV5-1 and TRBJ2-5, with 7 bases lining up with TRBD1. From germline, CDR1 is SGHRS and CDR2 YFSETQ. This CDR3 has 16 residues. Trimming took 5 bases from V and 0 from J; bases not matched to a gene: 10. The DNA of the CDR3 is TGCGCCAGCAGTCCTACAGGGGCGAGGTACCAAGAGACCCAGTACTTC. It specifies CASSPTGARYQETQYF.

The J gene is TRBJ1-1, the V gene TRBV28; D gene ambiguous. Trimming cost V 7 bases and J 4 bases, with 13 bases left between them. CDR3 length equals 13 residues. Germline-derived CDR1 and CDR2 are MDHEN and SYDVKM. The CDR3 nucleotides are TGTGCCAGCATGTTCACCAGCATCACTGAAGCTTTCTTT. It codes for CASMFTSITEAFF.

The chain links TRBV6-6 to TRBJ1-3, with D perhaps TRBD1 (6 bases). Trimming left V 2 bases short and J 4 bases short, with 12 bases between. The CDR3 covers 15 residues. The germline gives CDR1 MNHNY, CDR2 SVGAGI (reference sequence). The CDR3 spells CASSYEGVIGNTIYF. CDR3 bases: TGTGCCAGCAGTTACGAGGGGGTAATCGGAAACACCATATATTTT.